A selection of T cell receptor beta chains follows, all from one sample in a study of CD8 T cells in Susac syndrome. TCRdb fed the immunoSEQ multiplex PCR reads into MiXCR, producing one record per CDR3 protein. The sample comprises fewer than 250,000 distinct CDR3 sequences, around 90% of which are singletons, and over 0.1% rests with the top ten. Sequenced sample: CD8+ T cells from PBMCs. These receptors originate from a human donor with multiple sclerosis. Both conserved end residues are part of each CDR3. The D gene is left open where the match is weak. The size entry is marked missing in some rows and otherwise reads once, few, many or a size class.

abundance: NA; d_gene: TRBD1; v_gene: TRBV28; j_gene: TRBJ2-5; CDR3nt: TGTGCCAGCATCTTCAGGGGGCCGGCCAAGACCCAGTACTTC; CDR3aa: CASIFRGPAKTQYF
abundance: NA; d_gene: TRBD2; v_gene: TRBV9; j_gene: TRBJ2-1; CDR3nt: TGTGCCAGCAGTGAATCGGGACTAGCAAGCGATGAGCAGTTCTTC; CDR3aa: CASSESGLASDEQFF
abundance: NA; d_gene: TRBD2; v_gene: TRBV5-6; j_gene: TRBJ2-3; CDR3nt: TGTGCCAGCGCATCCTCGGGGAGCGGGAGGGCCACAGATACGCAGTATTTT; CDR3aa: CASASSGSGRATDTQYF
abundance: few; d_gene: NA; v_gene: TRBV24-1; j_gene: TRBJ2-1; CDR3nt: TGTGCCACCAGTGACGGGGTCCTGCGGGAGCAGTTCTTC; CDR3aa: CATSDGVLREQFF
abundance: NA; d_gene: TRBD1; v_gene: TRBV27; j_gene: TRBJ2-5; CDR3nt: TGTGCCAGCAGTTCTTCCGGGACAGGGTATCTGACCCAGTACTTC; CDR3aa: CASSSSGTGYLTQYF
abundance: once; d_gene: NA; v_gene: TRBV12-3/TRBV12-4; j_gene: TRBJ2-7; CDR3nt: TGTGCCAGCAGTTTCGGCAGCCATGTCGAGCAGTACTTC; CDR3aa: CASSFGSHVEQYF
abundance: NA; d_gene: NA; v_gene: TRBV13; j_gene: TRBJ2-3; CDR3nt: TGTGCCAGCAGCTTAAATGCGGGAAGCACAGATACGCAGTATTTT; CDR3aa: CASSLNAGSTDTQYF
abundance: once; d_gene: TRBD2; v_gene: TRBV20-1; j_gene: TRBJ2-1; CDR3nt: TGCAGTGTTTCGCTAGCGGGGGGGCGAAGGTACAATGAGCAGTTCTTC; CDR3aa: CSVSLAGGRRYNEQFF
abundance: NA; d_gene: NA; v_gene: TRBV5-1; j_gene: TRBJ1-1; CDR3nt: TGCGCCAGCGCGGACAGATCGAACACTGAAGCTTTCTTT; CDR3aa: CASADRSNTEAFF
abundance: NA; d_gene: NA; v_gene: TRBV29-1; j_gene: TRBJ2-1; CDR3nt: TGCAGCGTTGACGGGAGCTCCTACAATGAGCAGTTCTTC; CDR3aa: CSVDGSSYNEQFF
abundance: NA; d_gene: TRBD1; v_gene: TRBV27; j_gene: TRBJ1-1; CDR3nt: TGTGCCAGCAGTGGACAGGGAGGCCGCACTGAAGCTTTCTTT; CDR3aa: CASSGQGGRTEAFF
abundance: NA; d_gene: TRBD2; v_gene: TRBV20-1; j_gene: TRBJ2-3; CDR3nt: TGCAGTGCAAGCGCCCGGGGGGTGGCAGATACGCAGTATTTT; CDR3aa: CSASARGVADTQYF
abundance: NA; d_gene: NA; v_gene: TRBV20-1; j_gene: TRBJ1-1; CDR3nt: TGCAGTGCGACAGAGGGGACCGGGGGGTACGCTGAAGCTTTCTTT; CDR3aa: CSATEGTGGYAEAFF
abundance: NA; d_gene: NA; v_gene: TRBV25-1; j_gene: TRBJ1-2; CDR3nt: TGTGCCAGCAGTGACCTTCGAGACACCACTAACTATGGCTACACCTTC; CDR3aa: CASSDLRDTTNYGYTF
abundance: NA; d_gene: TRBD1; v_gene: TRBV3-1; j_gene: TRBJ1-2; CDR3nt: TGTGCCAGCAGCAACAGGGGGAACTATGGCTACACCTTC; CDR3aa: CASSNRGNYGYTF
abundance: NA; d_gene: TRBD2; v_gene: TRBV5-4; j_gene: TRBJ2-1; CDR3nt: TGTGCCAGCAGCTCCCCCCTCGGGGAGGGAAGTTGGTTCTTC; CDR3aa: CASSSPLGEGSWFF
abundance: NA; d_gene: NA; v_gene: TRBV11-3; j_gene: TRBJ2-7; CDR3nt: TGTGCCAGCAGCTTAGATCAAGCACCCTCCTACGAGCAGTACTTC; CDR3aa: CASSLDQAPSYEQYF
abundance: NA; d_gene: NA; v_gene: TRBV29-1; j_gene: TRBJ2-7; CDR3nt: TGCAGCGCTCTCACCGGATACTCCTACGAGCAGTACTTC; CDR3aa: CSALTGYSYEQYF
abundance: NA; d_gene: TRBD1; v_gene: TRBV5-6; j_gene: TRBJ1-2; CDR3nt: TGTGCCAGCAGCTTGGGGACAGGATCCTATGGCTACACCTTC; CDR3aa: CASSLGTGSYGYTF
abundance: NA; d_gene: NA; v_gene: TRBV6-1; j_gene: TRBJ1-1; CDR3nt: TGTGCCAGCGGGCGGTTTTCCATGAACACTGAAGCTTTCTTT; CDR3aa: CASGRFSMNTEAFF
abundance: NA; d_gene: NA; v_gene: TRBV7-9; j_gene: TRBJ2-3; CDR3nt: TGTGCCAGCAGTCATCGACAGGCCCATACGCAGTATTTT; CDR3aa: CASSHRQAHTQYF
abundance: NA; d_gene: NA; v_gene: TRBV12-3/TRBV12-4; j_gene: TRBJ2-3; CDR3nt: TGTGCCAGCAGTTTATCATGGGAGCAAGATACGCAGTATTTT; CDR3aa: CASSLSWEQDTQYF
abundance: NA; d_gene: NA; v_gene: TRBV30; j_gene: TRBJ1-6; CDR3nt: TGTGCCTGGGAGCGGGGACAAAATTCACCCCTCCACTTT; CDR3aa: CAWERGQNSPLHF
abundance: NA; d_gene: NA; v_gene: TRBV29-1; j_gene: TRBJ2-7; CDR3nt: TGCAGCGTGGGGGACGGAAACTACGAGCAGTACTTC; CDR3aa: CSVGDGNYEQYF
abundance: once; d_gene: TRBD1; v_gene: TRBV28; j_gene: TRBJ2-7; CDR3nt: TGTGCCAGCAGTTACGGACAGGTCGGCGAGCAGTACTTC; CDR3aa: CASSYGQVGEQYF
abundance: NA; d_gene: TRBD2; v_gene: TRBV19; j_gene: TRBJ2-1; CDR3nt: TGTGCCAGTAGCCGATCCTCGGGGGGGCTAAGGGGCCATGAGCAGTTCTTC; CDR3aa: CASSRSSGGLRGHEQFF
abundance: NA; d_gene: NA; v_gene: TRBV20-1; j_gene: TRBJ2-3; CDR3nt: TGCAGTGCTCTCCCCATGGGCGATACGCAGTATTTT; CDR3aa: CSALPMGDTQYF
abundance: NA; d_gene: NA; v_gene: TRBV7-9; j_gene: TRBJ1-4; CDR3nt: TGTGCCAGCAGCTTCGCAGATGAAAAACTGTTTTTT; CDR3aa: CASSFADEKLFF
abundance: NA; d_gene: NA; v_gene: TRBV7-2; j_gene: TRBJ2-7; CDR3nt: TGTGCCAGCAGCGAGGGGGACTCCTACGAGCAGTACTTC; CDR3aa: CASSEGDSYEQYF
abundance: NA; d_gene: NA; v_gene: TRBV5-8; j_gene: TRBJ1-6; CDR3nt: TGTGCCAGCAGCTTGCCAGAACAGTATAATTCACCCCTCCACTTT; CDR3aa: CASSLPEQYNSPLHF
abundance: NA; d_gene: NA; v_gene: TRBV30; j_gene: TRBJ1-2; CDR3nt: TGTGCCTGGGACCGGGAGAACTATGGCTACACCTTC; CDR3aa: CAWDRENYGYTF
abundance: NA; d_gene: NA; v_gene: TRBV19; j_gene: TRBJ2-3; CDR3nt: TGTGCCAGTAGTATACGGAAGCGGGTGAGCACAGATACGCAGTATTTT; CDR3aa: CASSIRKRVSTDTQYF
abundance: NA; d_gene: TRBD1; v_gene: TRBV13; j_gene: TRBJ1-6; CDR3nt: TGTGCCAGCAGCTTAAGGGGGCAGACACCCCTCCACTTT; CDR3aa: CASSLRGQTPLHF
abundance: NA; d_gene: NA; v_gene: TRBV5-4; j_gene: TRBJ1-2; CDR3nt: TGTGCCAGCAGCGAGGGATCGGGACGGAGAATCTATGGCTACACCTTC; CDR3aa: CASSEGSGRRIYGYTF
abundance: NA; d_gene: NA; v_gene: TRBV2; j_gene: TRBJ2-2; CDR3nt: TGTGCCAGCAGTGCACCGGGACACGGACTCACCGGGGAGCTGTTTTTT; CDR3aa: CASSAPGHGLTGELFF
abundance: few; d_gene: NA; v_gene: TRBV25-1; j_gene: TRBJ1-2; CDR3nt: TGTGCCAGCAGCGCCGGACTCTATGGCTACACCTTC; CDR3aa: CASSAGLYGYTF
abundance: NA; d_gene: NA; v_gene: TRBV11-2; j_gene: TRBJ2-2; CDR3nt: TGTGCCAGCAGCTTATTTGGGGGAGAGCTGTTTTTT; CDR3aa: CASSLFGGELFF
abundance: NA; d_gene: NA; v_gene: TRBV7-3; j_gene: TRBJ1-1; CDR3nt: TGTGCCAGCAGCTTAAACCAGTGGAACACTGAAGCTTTCTTT; CDR3aa: CASSLNQWNTEAFF
abundance: NA; d_gene: TRBD1; v_gene: TRBV5-6; j_gene: TRBJ2-7; CDR3nt: TGTGCCAGCAGCTTGGGACAGGGTTTCTACGAGCAGTACTTC; CDR3aa: CASSLGQGFYEQYF
abundance: NA; d_gene: NA; v_gene: TRBV6-2/TRBV6-3; j_gene: TRBJ1-5; CDR3nt: TGTGCCAGCAGTTACTCTGTTCAGGGCAATCAGCCCCAGCATTTT; CDR3aa: CASSYSVQGNQPQHF
abundance: once; d_gene: NA; v_gene: TRBV9; j_gene: TRBJ2-1; CDR3nt: TGTGCCAGCAGCGCCCTAGACAATGAGCAGTTCTTC; CDR3aa: CASSALDNEQFF
abundance: NA; d_gene: NA; v_gene: TRBV4-1; j_gene: TRBJ2-7; CDR3nt: TGCGCCAGCAGCCGCACCACAGCGGTCATAGCCTACGAGCAGTACTTC; CDR3aa: CASSRTTAVIAYEQYF
abundance: NA; d_gene: NA; v_gene: TRBV14; j_gene: TRBJ1-1; CDR3nt: TGTGCCAGCAGCCTGCTCACTAGAACTGAAGCTTTCTTT; CDR3aa: CASSLLTRTEAFF
abundance: NA; d_gene: NA; v_gene: TRBV13; j_gene: TRBJ1-4; CDR3nt: TGTGCCAGCAGCGTAGTCGCAGGGGAAGGGAATGAAAAACTGTTTTTT; CDR3aa: CASSVVAGEGNEKLFF
abundance: NA; d_gene: NA; v_gene: TRBV2; j_gene: TRBJ2-7; CDR3nt: TGTGCCGGATCCGGGGGACAGCCCTACGAGCAGTACTTC; CDR3aa: CAGSGGQPYEQYF
abundance: NA; d_gene: TRBD2; v_gene: TRBV20-1; j_gene: TRBJ2-1; CDR3nt: TGCAGTGCTAGAGATGCGGGGGGGAGCTACAATGAGCAGTTCTTC; CDR3aa: CSARDAGGSYNEQFF
abundance: NA; d_gene: NA; v_gene: TRBV2; j_gene: TRBJ2-1; CDR3nt: TGTGCCAGCAGTGACCCAGCAGACTACAATGAGCAGTTCTTC; CDR3aa: CASSDPADYNEQFF
abundance: once; d_gene: TRBD2; v_gene: TRBV11-2; j_gene: TRBJ2-5; CDR3nt: TGTGCCAGCAGCTTAATAGCGGGAGACCAGACCCAGTACTTC; CDR3aa: CASSLIAGDQTQYF
abundance: NA; d_gene: TRBD1; v_gene: TRBV5-6; j_gene: TRBJ1-5; CDR3nt: TGTGCCAGCAGCCTGGGCAGGGGGCTCAATCAGCCCCAGCATTTT; CDR3aa: CASSLGRGLNQPQHF
abundance: NA; d_gene: NA; v_gene: TRBV29-1; j_gene: TRBJ2-1; CDR3nt: TGCAGCGTTGAAAGACACCCCGAGGGCCAGGCGAGGGGGAATGAGCAGTTCTTC; CDR3aa: CSVERHPEGQARGNEQFF
abundance: NA; d_gene: TRBD2; v_gene: TRBV20-1; j_gene: TRBJ2-3; CDR3nt: TGCAGTGCTCCACAGCCGGGGGGGGCCCGGGTCGCAGATACGCAGTATTTT; CDR3aa: CSAPQPGGARVADTQYF
abundance: once; d_gene: NA; v_gene: TRBV25-1; j_gene: TRBJ2-1; CDR3nt: TGTGCCAGCAGTGAATACGGACTTTCCTACAATGAGCAGTTCTTC; CDR3aa: CASSEYGLSYNEQFF
abundance: NA; d_gene: TRBD1; v_gene: TRBV19; j_gene: TRBJ2-7; CDR3nt: TGTGCCAGTAGTATAGCTGGGACAGGCTACGAGCAGTACTTC; CDR3aa: CASSIAGTGYEQYF
abundance: NA; d_gene: TRBD2; v_gene: TRBV5-1; j_gene: TRBJ2-3; CDR3nt: TGCGCCAGCAGCAAGCCTAGCGGGATTTATACGCAGTATTTT; CDR3aa: CASSKPSGIYTQYF